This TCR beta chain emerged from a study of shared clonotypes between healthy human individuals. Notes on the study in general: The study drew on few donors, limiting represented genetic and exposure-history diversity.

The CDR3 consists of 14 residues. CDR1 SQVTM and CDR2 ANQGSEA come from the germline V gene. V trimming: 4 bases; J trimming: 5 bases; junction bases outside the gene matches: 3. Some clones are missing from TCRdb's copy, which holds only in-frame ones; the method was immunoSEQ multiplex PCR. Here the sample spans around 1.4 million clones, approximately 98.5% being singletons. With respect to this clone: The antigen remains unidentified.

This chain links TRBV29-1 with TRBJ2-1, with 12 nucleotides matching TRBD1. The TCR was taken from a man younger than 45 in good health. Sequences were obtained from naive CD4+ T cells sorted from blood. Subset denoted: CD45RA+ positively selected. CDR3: CSVAGQGAHNEQFF. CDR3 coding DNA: TGCAGCGTTGCGGGACAGGGGGCCCACAATGAGCAGTTCTTC.